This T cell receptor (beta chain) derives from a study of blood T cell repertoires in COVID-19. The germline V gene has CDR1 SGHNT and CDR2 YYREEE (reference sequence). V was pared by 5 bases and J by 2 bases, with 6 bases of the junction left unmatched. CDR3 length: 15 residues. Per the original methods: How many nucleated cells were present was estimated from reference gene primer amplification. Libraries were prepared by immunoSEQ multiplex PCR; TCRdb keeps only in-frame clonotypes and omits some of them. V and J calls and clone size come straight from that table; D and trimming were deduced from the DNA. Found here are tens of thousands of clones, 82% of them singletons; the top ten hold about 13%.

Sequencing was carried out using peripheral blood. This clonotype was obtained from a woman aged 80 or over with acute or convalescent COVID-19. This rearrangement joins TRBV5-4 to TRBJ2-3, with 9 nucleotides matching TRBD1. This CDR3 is CASRVGQGPTDTQYF. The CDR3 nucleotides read TGTGCCAGCAGGGTGGGACAGGGACCCACAGATACGCAGTATTTT. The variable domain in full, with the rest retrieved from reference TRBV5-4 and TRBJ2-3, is ETGVTQSPTHLIKTRGQQVTLRCSSQSGHNTVSWYQQALGQGPQFIFQYYREEENGRGNFPPRFSGLQFPNYSSELNVNALELDDSALYLCASRVGQGPTDTQYFGPGTRLTVL.